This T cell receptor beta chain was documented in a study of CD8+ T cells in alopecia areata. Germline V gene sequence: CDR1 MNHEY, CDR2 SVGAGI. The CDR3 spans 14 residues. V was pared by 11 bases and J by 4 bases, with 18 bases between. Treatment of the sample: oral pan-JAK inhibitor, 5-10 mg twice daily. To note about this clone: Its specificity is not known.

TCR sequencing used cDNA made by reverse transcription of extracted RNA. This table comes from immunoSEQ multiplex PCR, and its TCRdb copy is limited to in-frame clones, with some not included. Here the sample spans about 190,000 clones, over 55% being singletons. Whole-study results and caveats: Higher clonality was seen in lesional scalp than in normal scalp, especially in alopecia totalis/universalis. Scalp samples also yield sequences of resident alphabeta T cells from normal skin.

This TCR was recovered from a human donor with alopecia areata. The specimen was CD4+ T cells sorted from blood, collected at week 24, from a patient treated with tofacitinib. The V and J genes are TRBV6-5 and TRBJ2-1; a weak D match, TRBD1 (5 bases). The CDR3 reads CAGDRSVRYNEQFF. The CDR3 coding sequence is TGTGCCGGCGACAGATCCGTAAGATACAATGAGCAGTTCTTC.